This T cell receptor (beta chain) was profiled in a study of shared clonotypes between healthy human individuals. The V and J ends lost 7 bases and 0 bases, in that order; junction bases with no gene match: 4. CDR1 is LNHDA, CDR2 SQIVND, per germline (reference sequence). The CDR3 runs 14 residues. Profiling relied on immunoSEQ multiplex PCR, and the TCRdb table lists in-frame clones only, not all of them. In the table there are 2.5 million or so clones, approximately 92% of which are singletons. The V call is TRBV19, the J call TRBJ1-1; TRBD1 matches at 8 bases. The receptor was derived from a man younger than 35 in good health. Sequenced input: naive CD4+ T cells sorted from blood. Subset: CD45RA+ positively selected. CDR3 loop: CASNRDRMNTEAFF. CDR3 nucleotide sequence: TGTGCCAGTAATCGGGACAGGATGAACACTGAAGCTTTCTTT.